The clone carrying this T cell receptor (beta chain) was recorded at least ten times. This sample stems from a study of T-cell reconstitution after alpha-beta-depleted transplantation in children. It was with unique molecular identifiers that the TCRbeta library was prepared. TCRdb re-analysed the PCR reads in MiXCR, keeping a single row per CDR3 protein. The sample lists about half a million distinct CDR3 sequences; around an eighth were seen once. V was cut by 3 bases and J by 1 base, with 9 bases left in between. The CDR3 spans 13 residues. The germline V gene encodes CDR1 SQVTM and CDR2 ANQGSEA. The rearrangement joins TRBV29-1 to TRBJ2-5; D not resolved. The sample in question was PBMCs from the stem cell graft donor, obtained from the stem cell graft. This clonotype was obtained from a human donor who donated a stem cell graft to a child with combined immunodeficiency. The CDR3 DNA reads TGCAGCGTTGATGTTGGGGTCCAAGAGACCCAGTACTTC. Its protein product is CSVDVGVQETQYF. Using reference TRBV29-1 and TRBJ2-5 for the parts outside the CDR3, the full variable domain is SAVISQKPSRDICQRGTSLTIQCQVDSQVTMMFWYRQQPGQSLTLIATANQGSEATYESGFVIDKFPISRPNLTFSTLTVSNMSPEDSSIYLCSVDVGVQETQYFGPGTRLLVL.